These 30 T cell receptor beta chains came from one sample sequenced in a study of T cells in Graves' hyperthyroidism and ophthalmopathy. There were TCR beta CDR3 regions amplified from RNA transcripts. The primer set for the first-round RT-PCR of the TCR CDR3 was HTBI. TCRdb reprocessed the multiplex PCR reads with MiXCR, giving one entry per CDR3 protein. Of a few hundred thousand distinct CDR3 sequences listed, around 13% are singletons. What was sequenced was blood. Receptors originate from a woman in her twenties or thirties with Graves' hyperthyroidism that later progressed to Graves' ophthalmopathy.

The CDR3 reads CATGDNEQFF. CDR3 sequence (DNA): TGTGCCACAGGGGACAATGAGCAGTTCTTC. The V call is TRBV6-2 or TRBV6-3, the J call TRBJ2-1; D is perhaps TRBD1 (6 bases). Trimming removed 10 bases from V and 5 bases from J, with 6 bases in between. The CDR3 consists of 10 residues. CDR1 is MNHEY, CDR2 SVGEGT, per germline.

This clonotype has a count of ten or more. The chain uses TRBV3-1 and TRBJ2-7; TRBD2 matches at 8 bases. Germline loops: CDR1 LGHDT, CDR2 YNNKEL (reference sequence). J was trimmed by 4 bases and V by 5 bases; bases with no gene match: 16. The CDR3 consists of 17 residues. The CDR3 protein is CASSSLGSGSVQYEQYF. CDR3 nucleotide sequence: TGTGCCAGCAGCTCCCTCGGAAGCGGGAGTGTCCAGTACGAGCAGTACTTC.

This clonotype was detected ten times or more. The chain joins TRBV7-2 to TRBJ1-2; TRBD1 aligns across 8 bases. CDR1 is SGHTA and CDR2 is FQGNSA in the germline V gene. Unmatched junction bases numbered 15, after V lost 1 base and J lost 8 bases. The CDR3 spans 17 residues. Written as DNA, the CDR3 is TGTGCCAGCAGCTTAGTTAGTTTGTTCGGGACAGGACAGGGCTACACCTTC. It yields the protein CASSLVSLFGTGQGYTF.

V and J are TRBV9 and TRBJ2-6; TRBD1 is a possible D gene (5 bases). V dropped 6 bases and J dropped 2 bases, with 9 bases sitting between them. The CDR3 is 14 amino acids. Germline V gene sequence: CDR1 SGDLS, CDR2 YYNGEE. The CDR3 DNA is TGTGCCAGCACCACAGGAACTGGGGCCAACGTCCTGACTTTC. Its protein product is CASTTGTGANVLTF.

This chain uses TRBV13 with TRBJ2-1; weak D call: TRBD2 (6 bases). Germline lookup yields CDR1 PRHDT and CDR2 FYEKMQ (reference sequence). V lost 0 bases and J lost 0, with 12 bases in between. This CDR3 has 17 residues. CDR3 DNA sequence: TGTGCCAGCAGCTTAGGGAGTAGCGGTTCCTCCTACAATGAGCAGTTCTTC. It encodes CASSLGSSGSSYNEQFF.

This clonotype was detected ten times or more. The chain has TRBV2 and TRBJ1-1, with TRBD1 matching over 10 bases. Germline V gene lookup returns CDR1 SNHLY and CDR2 FYNNEI. V lost 6 bases, J lost 3 bases, and 10 bases stayed unmatched. The CDR3 extends over 16 amino acids. CDR3 protein: CASSRWDGQGDTEAFF. The CDR3 DNA reads as TGTGCCAGCAGCCGGTGGGACGGACAGGGGGACACTGAAGCTTTCTTT. Filled out from reference TRBV2 and TRBJ1-1, the complete variable domain reads EPEVTQTPSHQVTQMGQEVILRCVPISNHLYFYWYRQILGQKVEFLVSFYNNEISEKSEIFDDQFSVERPDGSNFTLKIRSTKLEDSAMYFCASSRWDGQGDTEAFFGQGTRLTVV.

This clonotype was counted between two and nine times. The chain combines TRBV30 with TRBJ2-3, with D perhaps TRBD2 (6 bases). The CDR3 has 15 residues. V was trimmed by 1 base and J by 0 bases, leaving 11 bases between them. Looked up from germline, CDR1 is GTSNPN and CDR2 is SVGIG (reference sequence). CDR3 region: CAWSALAASTDTQYF. Here the CDR3 DNA reads TGTGCCTGGAGTGCTTTAGCGGCTAGCACAGATACGCAGTATTTT.

This clonotype was seen a handful of times. V gene TRBV30 combines with J gene TRBJ1-1; the match to TRBD1 covers 10 bases. V lost 3 bases and J lost 5; bases outside the gene matches: 12. In germline, CDR1 is GTSNPN, CDR2 SVGIG (reference sequence). This CDR3 has 16 amino acids. CDR3 nucleotides: TGTGCCTGGAGCCCTTTCGGGACAGGGGTGGGTACTGAAGCTTTCTTT. Its translation: CAWSPFGTGVGTEAFF. The full variable domain, rest sourced from reference TRBV30 and TRBJ1-1, is SQTIHQWPATLVQPVGSPLSLECTVEGTSNPNLYWYRQAAGRGLQLLFYSVGIGQISSEVPQNLSASRPQDRQFILSSKKLLLSDSGFYLCAWSPFGTGVGTEAFFGQGTRLTVV.

The rearrangement joins TRBV2 to TRBJ1-1; the D is unclear. From germline, CDR1 is SNHLY and CDR2 FYNNEI. V lost 4 bases and J 2 bases, leaving 11 bases between the germline ends. The CDR3 length is 14 residues. This CDR3 reads CASSGAGLNTEAFF. In DNA, the CDR3 is TGTGCCAGCAGTGGGGCGGGTCTCAACACTGAAGCTTTCTTT.

Many counts were recorded for this clonotype. V and J are TRBV28 and TRBJ2-7; no reliable D call. The CDR3 extends over 14 amino acids. The germline CDR1 and CDR2 sequences are MDHEN and SYDVKM. Deletions cut 6 bases from V and 3 bases from J, with 15 bases between. This chain's CDR3 is CASSDGPFYYEQYF. CDR3 bases: TGTGCCAGCAGCGATGGACCGTTTTACTACGAGCAGTACTTC. Combining the CDR3 with reference TRBV28 and TRBJ2-7 gives the whole variable domain DVKVTQSSRYLVKRTGEKVFLECVQDMDHENMFWYRQDPGLGLRLIYFSYDVKMKEKGDIPEGYSVSREKKERFSLILESASTNQTSMYLCASSDGPFYYEQYFGPGTRLTVT.

CDR3 sequence reads: CSATSDRHLGEAFF. The DNA of the CDR3 is TGCAGTGCGACCTCCGACAGGCACTTAGGGGAAGCTTTCTTT. The chain carries TRBV20-1 and TRBJ1-1; maybe TRBD1 (6 bases). CDR1 is DFQATT and CDR2 is SNEGSKA in the germline V gene (reference sequence). CDR3 length: 14 amino acids. V was shortened by 6 bases and J by 8 bases, with 22 bases between the two germline ends.

The sample holds many counts of this clonotype. The CDR3 bases are TGTGCCAGCAGCAAGGACAGCGTCCAAGAGACCCAGTACTTC. Amino acids: CASSKDSVQETQYF. This sequence joins TRBV12-3 or TRBV12-4 and TRBJ2-5, with D possibly TRBD1 on 6 matching bases. Trimming left V 6 bases short and J 1 base short, with 12 bases between. The CDR3 is made up of 14 amino acids.

This clonotype came up a few times. The rearrangement uses TRBV3-1 and TRBJ1-2, with D perhaps TRBD1 (5 bases). This CDR3 region has 15 residues. V lost 0 bases to trimming and J lost 7 bases, with 15 bases between them. Germline-derived CDR1 and CDR2 are LGHDT and YNNKEL (reference sequence). CDR3 sequence (DNA): TGTGCCAGCAGCCAAGAAAGGGGACTGGGAGCTGGCTACACCTTC. Translated, it gives CASSQERGLGAGYTF.

The chain combines TRBV18 with TRBJ2-1; D might be TRBD2 (5 bases). This CDR3 region has 13 residues. Germline values: CDR1 KGHSH, CDR2 LQKENI. The germline V and J ends were trimmed by 2 bases and 5 bases, with 7 bases remaining between them. CDR3 nucleotides: TGTGCCAGCTCACCAGACTACAACAATGAGCAGTTCTTC. Translation gives CASSPDYNNEQFF.

This clonotype was recorded many times. The chain is built from TRBV2 and TRBJ2-1; unclear D gene. CDR1 is SNHLY and CDR2 is FYNNEI in the germline V gene. The V gene lost 7 bases and the J gene lost 0 bases, with 7 bases spanning the gap. This CDR3 region has 13 residues. CDR3 in amino acids: CASKVSSYNEQFF. The CDR3 coding sequence is TGTGCCAGCAAAGTGAGCTCCTACAATGAGCAGTTCTTC.

This clonotype was detected many times. The chain links TRBV2 to TRBJ2-3; 9 positions agree with TRBD2. V was clipped by 6 bases and J by 2 bases; unmatched bases: 3. Per the germline V gene, CDR1 is SNHLY and CDR2 is FYNNEI. The CDR3 contains 14 residues. The CDR3 loop reads CASRRLAATDTQYF. The DNA of the CDR3 is TGTGCCAGCAGACGACTAGCGGCCACAGATACGCAGTATTTT.

The chain has TRBV7-9 and TRBJ1-2, with D tentatively TRBD1 (5 bases). Germline V CDR1 and CDR2: SEHNR, FQNEAQ (reference sequence). The CDR3 is made up of 13 amino acids. V was cut by 6 bases and J by 6 bases, with 14 bases left in between. The CDR3 coding sequence is TGTGCCAGCAGTCCAGGCGGGGGTAATGGCTACACCTTC. Translation: CASSPGGGNGYTF.

At least ten counts were recorded for this clonotype. V and J are TRBV19 and TRBJ2-5, with a possible D match to TRBD2 (6 bases). The CDR3 length is 15 residues. Trimming removed 3 bases at V and 5 bases at J, with 16 bases between. Germline CDR1 is LNHDA and CDR2 is SQIVND (reference sequence). The CDR3 loop reads CASSIGTGVRETQYF. As DNA, the CDR3 is TGTGCCAGTAGTATTGGAACGGGAGTCCGTGAGACCCAGTACTTC.

This clonotype was counted at least ten times. V usage is TRBV27 and J usage is TRBJ1-2; weak D call: TRBD1 (5 bases). Trimming cost V 5 bases and J 5 bases, with 12 bases left between them. Germline CDR1 and CDR2: MNHEY and SMNVEV (reference sequence). The CDR3 covers 13 residues. The CDR3 sequence is CASSPGTLYGYTF. CDR3 DNA sequence: TGTGCCAGCAGTCCAGGGACTTTGTATGGCTACACCTTC.

The chain employs TRBV5-5 and TRBJ1-3, with 7 bases matching TRBD1. The CDR3 is 14 amino acids. V trimming: 4 bases; J trimming: 9 bases; junction bases outside the gene matches: 10. Germline CDR1 is SGHKS and CDR2 is YYEKEE (reference sequence). The CDR3 coding sequence is TGTGCCAGCAGCCTTGGGACAGAAACAGGCACCATATATTTT. Protein sequence: CASSLGTETGTIYF. The full variable domain, in which reference TRBV5-5 and TRBJ1-3 provide the parts outside the CDR3, is DAGVTQSPTHLIKTRGQQVTLRCSPISGHKSVSWYQQVLGQGPQFIFQYYEKEERGRGNFPDRFSARQFPNYSSELNVNALLLGDSALYLCASSLGTETGTIYFGEGSWLTVV.

The sample holds a few counts of this clonotype. The chain joins TRBV6-6 to TRBJ2-5, with TRBD2 identical over 8 bases. With V trimmed by 2 bases and J by 5 bases, 13 bases remained unmatched. Germline V CDR1 and CDR2: MNHNY, SVGAGI (reference sequence). This CDR3 spans 17 amino acids. The CDR3 bases are TGTGCCAGCAGTTACATTTTTGGGCTAGCGGGCCAGGAGACCCAGTACTTC. As protein: CASSYIFGLAGQETQYF.

This sequence joins TRBV7-9 and TRBJ1-2; 8 positions match TRBD1. The CDR3 totals 15 residues. V lost 1 base to trimming and J lost 8 bases; unmatched junction nucleotides: 9. CDR1 SEHNR and CDR2 FQNEAQ come from the germline V gene (reference sequence). The CDR3 nucleotides are TGTGCCAGCAGCTTAGGGAGACAGGGGATAGAGGGCTACACCTTC. Translation: CASSLGRQGIEGYTF.

J is TRBJ2-6 and V is TRBV27; D gene unclear. The V gene lost 4 bases and the J gene lost 3 bases, with 4 bases spanning the gap. The V gene's germline CDR1 is MNHEY and CDR2 SMNVEV (reference sequence). The CDR3 extends over 13 amino acids. The CDR3 DNA sequence: TGTGCCAGCAGTTCATTTGGGGCCAACGTCCTGACTTTC. This codes for CASSSFGANVLTF.

This clonotype came up many times. This chain uses TRBV3-1 with TRBJ2-2, with unresolved D. The CDR3 sequence is 16 residues long. The V and J ends lost 2 bases and 0 bases respectively, with 10 bases between them. Germline values: CDR1 LGHDT, CDR2 YNNKEL (reference sequence). CDR3: CASSQTYSANTGELFF. The CDR3 coding sequence is TGTGCCAGCAGCCAAACATACAGCGCGAACACCGGGGAGCTGTTTTTT. The whole variable domain, filled in from reference TRBV3-1 and TRBJ2-2, reads DTAVSQTPKYLVTQMGNDKSIKCEQNLGHDTMYWYKQDSKKFLKIMFSYNNKELIINETVPNRFSPKSPDKAHLNLHINSLELGDSAVYFCASSQTYSANTGELFFGEGSRLTVL.

The chain carries TRBV7-2 and TRBJ2-5; D call uncertain. V was pared by 5 bases and J by 3 bases, with 13 bases between. The CDR3 extends over 14 amino acids. Germline lookup yields CDR1 SGHTA and CDR2 FQGNSA. DNA of the CDR3: TGTGCCAGCAGCCCCTATGGAAGTGAAGAGACCCAGTACTTC. Translation gives CASSPYGSEETQYF.

Many counts were recorded for this clonotype. The chain employs TRBV2 and TRBJ2-7; D possibly uses TRBD1 or TRBD2 (5 bases each). CDR1 and CDR2 (germline): SNHLY, FYNNEI. CDR3 length: 14 amino acids. V was trimmed by 5 bases and J by 6 bases, leaving 17 bases between them. This chain's CDR3 is CASSPPPGSSEQYF. In DNA form, the CDR3 reads TGTGCCAGCAGTCCCCCCCCAGGGAGCTCCGAGCAGTACTTC.

This clonotype was detected a few times. The rearrangement joins TRBV5-4 to TRBJ1-1; tentative D call: TRBD1 (5 bases). Trimming pared 4 bases from V and 1 base from J, leaving 11 bases between. Germline V gives CDR1 SGHNT, CDR2 YYREEE (reference sequence). This CDR3 region has 14 residues. CDR3 in DNA: TGTGCCAGCAGCGTTCTCGACAGGAACACTGAAGCTTTCTTT. It yields the protein CASSVLDRNTEAFF.

In this sample, this clonotype turned up a few times. The chain's CDR3 is CASTTYGSAYNEQFF. As DNA, the CDR3 is TGTGCCAGCACCACCTACGGGAGCGCCTACAATGAGCAGTTCTTC. The chain has TRBV11-3 and TRBJ2-1; TRBD2 might be the D (6 bases). The CDR3 has 15 residues. The germline gives CDR1 SGHNT, CDR2 YENEEA. Trimming took off 7 bases at V and 2 bases at J, with 15 bases between the two ends.

This clonotype has at least ten counts. The genes are TRBV11-3 and TRBJ2-3, with D possibly TRBD1 on 5 matching bases. The CDR3 spans 16 residues. Trimming stripped 5 bases from V and 2 bases from J, with 17 bases between. From germline, CDR1 is SGHNT and CDR2 YENEEA. The CDR3, as DNA: TGTGCCAGCAGCCCCTTTGGGGCCGGTAACACAGATACGCAGTATTTT. It is translated as CASSPFGAGNTDTQYF.

The V call is TRBV5-1, the J call TRBJ2-5, with TRBD2 matching over 11 bases. The CDR3 covers 16 residues. After removal of 4 bases from V and 2 bases from J, the junction contained 7 bases not matched to a gene. Looked up from germline, CDR1 is SGHRS and CDR2 is YFSETQ. CDR3 DNA: TGCGCCAGCAGCCGCGTCGGGACTAGCGGTCAAGAGACCCAGTACTTC. Its protein product is CASSRVGTSGQETQYF.